The table lists the clone carrying this T cell receptor beta chain with a few counts. The data were taken from a study of T-cell reconstitution after alpha-beta-depleted transplantation in children. Using unique molecular identifiers, the investigators prepared the TCRbeta library. TCRdb reprocessed the PCR reads with MiXCR, giving one entry per CDR3 protein. This sample carries about 420,000 distinct CDR3 sequences, roughly a tenth of them seen once, and the ten largest clones take 4.5% to 6.5%. V was clipped by 4 bases and J by 1 base, with 10 bases between them. The germline V gene has CDR1 DFQATT and CDR2 SNEGSKA (reference sequence). The length of the CDR3 is 13 residues.

The sequencing here drew on PBMCs from the stem cell graft donor, taken from the stem cell graft. The sequence derives from a human donor who donated a stem cell graft to a child with acute myeloid leukemia. This chain uses TRBV20-1 with TRBJ2-5, with D perhaps TRBD2 (6 bases). CDR3 nucleotides: TGCAGTGCTACGAAGACTAGCCAAGAGACCCAGTACTTC. It encodes CSATKTSQETQYF.